This section outlines one T cell receptor (beta chain) sequence together with its context. The sample belongs to a study of cytomegalovirus exposure and HLA in healthy donors. The PCR had 60 Vbeta and 13 Jbeta primers. Assay used: immunoSEQ multiplex PCR; TCRdb lists only in-frame clones, some missing. Among 80,000 to 100,000 clones listed, 55% to 80% were seen once. This CDR3 is 13 amino acids long. CDR1 and CDR2 (germline): SGHRS, YFSETQ. Trimming took off 4 bases at V and 6 bases at J, with 10 bases between the two ends. The receptor was isolated from a man aged 35-49 years in good health and CMV-seronegative. Sequencing input: PBMCs. The rearrangement uses TRBV5-1 and TRBJ1-4, with D hard to call. As DNA, the CDR3 is TGCGCCAGCAGCCGGCCGGGTGATGAAAAACTGTTTTTT. Translating gives CASSRPGDEKLFF.